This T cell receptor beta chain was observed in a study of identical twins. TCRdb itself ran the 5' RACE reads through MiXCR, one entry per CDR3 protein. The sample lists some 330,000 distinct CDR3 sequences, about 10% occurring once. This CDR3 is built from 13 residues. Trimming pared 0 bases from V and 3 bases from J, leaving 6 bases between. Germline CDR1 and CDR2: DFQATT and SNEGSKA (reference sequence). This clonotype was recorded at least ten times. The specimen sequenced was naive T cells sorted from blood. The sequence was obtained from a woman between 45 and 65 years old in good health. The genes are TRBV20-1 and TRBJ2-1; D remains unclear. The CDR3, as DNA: TGCAGTGCTAGAGATATGGACTACAATGAGCAGTTCTTC. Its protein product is CSARDMDYNEQFF.